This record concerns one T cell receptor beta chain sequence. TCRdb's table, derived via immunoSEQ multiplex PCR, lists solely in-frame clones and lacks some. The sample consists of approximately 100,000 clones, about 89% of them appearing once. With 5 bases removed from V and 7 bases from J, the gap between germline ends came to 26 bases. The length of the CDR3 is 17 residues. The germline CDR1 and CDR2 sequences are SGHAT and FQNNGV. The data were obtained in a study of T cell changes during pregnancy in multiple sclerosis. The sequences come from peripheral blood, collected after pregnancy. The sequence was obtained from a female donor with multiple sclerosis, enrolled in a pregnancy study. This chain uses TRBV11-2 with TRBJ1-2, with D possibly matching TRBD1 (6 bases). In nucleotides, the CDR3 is TGTGCCAGCAGCCAAAGCCCCTCCCGACAGTCCAGGGGTGGCTACACCTTC. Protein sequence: CASSQSPSRQSRGGYTF.